These 9 T cell receptor beta chains were all obtained from the same sample, sequenced in a study of molecular identifiers for immune sequencing clone quantification. One entry per CDR3 protein results from TCRdb running MiXCR on the PCR reads. The profile shows approximately 20,000 distinct CDR3 sequences, 21% of them singletons. Specimen: naive CD8+ T cells from blood, with Jurkat cell RNA spiked in. Subset denoted: FACS-sorted CD8+CD4-CCR7+CD45RA+ naive T cells. Receptors originate from a human donor in good health. Some libraries in this study had Jurkat cell RNA spiked in.

Ten or more counts support this clonotype. The gene calls are TRBV7-3 and TRBJ2-1; TRBD2 matches 8 bases. Per germline, CDR1 SGHTA and CDR2 FQGTGA. Losses at the gene ends were 3 bases for V and 0 bases for J; bases not matched to a gene: 10. There are 18 residues in the CDR3. DNA for the CDR3: TGTGCCAGCAGCTTCAACCTATATAGCGGGAACTCCTACAATGAGCAGTTCTTC. It specifies CASSFNLYSGNSYNEQFF.

This clonotype is deemed medium-sized. V usage is TRBV7-9 and J usage is TRBJ2-7; 10 bases map to TRBD2. With V trimmed by 5 bases and J by 0 bases, 10 bases remained unmatched. CDR1 SEHNR and CDR2 FQNEAQ come from the germline V gene (reference sequence). The CDR3 loop spans 17 amino acids. The CDR3 DNA reads TGTGCCAGCAGCCCCCGCCTTAGCGGGGGGACCTCCTACGAGCAGTACTTC. This translates into CASSPRLSGGTSYEQYF.

In this sample, this clonotype turned up many times. V usage is TRBV20-1 and J usage is TRBJ2-7, with D perhaps assigned TRBD1 or TRBD2 (5 bases each). There are 14 residues in the CDR3. Germline V gives CDR1 DFQATT, CDR2 SNEGSKA (reference sequence). The ends were cut back, 6 bases at V and 1 base at J, with 16 bases in the middle. The CDR3 DNA reads as TGCAGTGCCACCTCCGGGACGGAGTCCTACGAGCAGTACTTC. It specifies CSATSGTESYEQYF.

A single count supports this clonotype. This clone may be a read error of a much larger clone one base away. The chain is built from TRBV9 and TRBJ2-3; D is unclear. CDR1 SGDLS and CDR2 YYNGEE come from the germline V gene. This CDR3 is 12 amino acids long. CDR3 sequence reads: CAGSVGVDTQYF. Written as DNA, the CDR3 is TGTGCCGGCAGCGTTGGAGTTGATACGCAGTATTTT.

This clonotype was counted a few times. The J gene is TRBJ2-5, the V gene TRBV2; D possibly corresponds to TRBD2 (5 bases). In germline, CDR1 is SNHLY, CDR2 FYNNEI. The CDR3 has 13 amino acids. V was cut by 7 bases and J by 1 base, with 10 bases left in between. The CDR3 here is CASIEGGQETQYF. In DNA form, the CDR3 reads TGTGCCAGCATCGAGGGCGGCCAAGAGACCCAGTACTTC.

This clonotype was seen repeatedly, ten times or more. The chain uses TRBV4-3 and TRBJ1-1, with 7 bases matching TRBD1. Germline loops: CDR1 LGHNA, CDR2 YSLEER. The CDR3 runs to 14 residues. V lost 4 bases, J lost 1 base, and 3 bases stayed unmatched. The CDR3 DNA reads TGCGCCAGCAGCCCAGACAGGGAGAACACTGAAGCTTTCTTT. Amino acid sequence: CASSPDRENTEAFF.

This clonotype is labeled as medium-sized. The chain uses TRBV7-2 and TRBJ2-3; D unresolved. The germline V and J ends were trimmed by 3 bases and 3 bases, with 1 base remaining between them. In germline, CDR1 is SGHTA, CDR2 FQGNSA. This CDR3 has 11 residues. The CDR3 reads CASSFTDTQYF. CDR3 bases: TGTGCCAGCAGCTTTACAGATACGCAGTATTTT.

This clonotype occurred many times. This chain uses TRBV7-9 with TRBJ2-7, with a weak D call TRBD1 (5 bases). V lost 2 bases and J 3 bases, leaving 14 bases between the germline ends. In germline, CDR1 is SEHNR, CDR2 FQNEAQ (reference sequence). The CDR3 is 15 residues long. The CDR3 coding sequence is TGTGCCAGCAGCTTACACGGCCAGGGCAGCTACGAGCAGTACTTC. Encoded protein: CASSLHGQGSYEQYF.

This clonotype was found many times. The gene calls are TRBV21-1 and TRBJ2-1; the table's D call of TRBD2 was not tested on the DNA. TRBV21-1 is shown as a pseudogene. The CDR3 contains 16 residues. CDR3 residues: CASSKGLAGGVGEQFF. The CDR3, as DNA: TGTGCCAGCAGCAAGGGACTAGCGGGAGGAGTGGGTGAGCAGTTCTTC.